Listed below are T cell receptor beta chains from one sample, sequenced in a study of regulatory T cells in long-lasting Graves disease. TCRdb re-analysed the multiplex PCR reads in MiXCR, keeping a single row per CDR3 protein. The table includes roughly 560,000 distinct CDR3 sequences, more than 10% detected once. These data also formed part of another study, on T cells in Graves' hyperthyroidism and ophthalmopathy.

The source was peripheral blood mononuclear cells (PBMCs), collected at new diagnosis, from a patient treated with antithyroid drugs. Receptors originate from a woman in her thirties with Graves disease. Each CDR3 is given with its conserved first and last residue. D genes are given only for firm matches. Some rows have no size entry. The others give once, few or many, or a class for an expanded clone.

clone_size: .
v_call: TRBV27
d_call: TRBD2
j_call: TRBJ2-1
cdr3_nt: TGTGCCAGCAGCCCTCTAGCGGGAGTAGTAGATGAGCAGTTCTTC
cdr3_aa: CASSPLAGVVDEQFF

clone_size: many
v_call: TRBV6-1
d_call: TRBD2
j_call: TRBJ2-1
cdr3_nt: TGTGCCAGCAGTGAGACTAGCGGGGGCAATGAGCAGTTCTTC
cdr3_aa: CASSETSGGNEQFF

clone_size: .
v_call: TRBV20-1
d_call: .
j_call: TRBJ1-1
cdr3_nt: TGCAGTGCTGGGCCGAGCACTGAAGCTTTCTTT
cdr3_aa: CSAGPSTEAFF

clone_size: few
v_call: TRBV4-2
d_call: .
j_call: TRBJ1-2
cdr3_nt: TGTGCCAGCAGCCAAGATTGGGCGGAGTGGGGCGAATATGGCTACACCTTC
cdr3_aa: CASSQDWAEWGEYGYTF

clone_size: many
v_call: TRBV24-1
d_call: TRBD1
j_call: TRBJ2-2
cdr3_nt: TGTGCCACCACTGGGACAGGGGAAGCCGGGGAGCTGTTTTTT
cdr3_aa: CATTGTGEAGELFF

clone_size: .
v_call: TRBV7-9
d_call: TRBD1
j_call: TRBJ1-5
cdr3_nt: TGTGCCAGCAGCTTAGGGACAGGGGGCGGGGGTCAGCCCCAGCATTTT
cdr3_aa: CASSLGTGGGGQPQHF

clone_size: few
v_call: TRBV19
d_call: .
j_call: TRBJ2-7
cdr3_nt: TGTGCCAGTAGTATAGCCCCTGGCCCGTCCTACGAGCAGTACTTC
cdr3_aa: CASSIAPGPSYEQYF

clone_size: few
v_call: TRBV2
d_call: .
j_call: TRBJ1-2
cdr3_nt: TGCGCCAGCAGCCAACACTCCGGGATCCCGGACCGGGTCTATGGCTACACCTTC
cdr3_aa: CASSQHSGIPDRVYGYTF

clone_size: many
v_call: TRBV12-3/TRBV12-4
d_call: TRBD2
j_call: TRBJ2-1
cdr3_nt: TGTGCCAGCATTCCGACCCTCGGGACTAGCGGGAGGTCATACAATGAGCAGTTCTTC
cdr3_aa: CASIPTLGTSGRSYNEQFF

clone_size: many
v_call: TRBV18
d_call: TRBD2
j_call: TRBJ2-7
cdr3_nt: TGTGCCAGTAGGGCTAGCGGGAGGCTTTCCTACGAGCAGTACTTC
cdr3_aa: CASRASGRLSYEQYF

clone_size: .
v_call: TRBV27
d_call: .
j_call: TRBJ1-1
cdr3_nt: TGTGCCAGCAGTTTATCAGTACGGGGAACCACTGAAGCTTTCTTT
cdr3_aa: CASSLSVRGTTEAFF

clone_size: .
v_call: TRBV4-1
d_call: TRBD1
j_call: TRBJ1-5
cdr3_nt: TGCGCCAGCAGCCCTACAGGGGCCCATCCCCAGCATTTT
cdr3_aa: CASSPTGAHPQHF

clone_size: many
v_call: TRBV2
d_call: .
j_call: TRBJ1-1
cdr3_nt: TGTGCCAGCAGTGATACCCCCGAGGGTGTGAACACTGAAGCTTTCTTT
cdr3_aa: CASSDTPEGVNTEAFF

clone_size: many
v_call: TRBV11-2
d_call: .
j_call: TRBJ2-5
cdr3_nt: TGTGCCAGCAGCCGGGGTACGGAGACCCAGTACTTC
cdr3_aa: CASSRGTETQYF

clone_size: .
v_call: TRBV10-3
d_call: TRBD2
j_call: TRBJ2-7
cdr3_nt: TGTGCCATCAGTGATGAACTAGCGGGAGCTGACGAGCAGTACTTC
cdr3_aa: CAISDELAGADEQYF

clone_size: many
v_call: TRBV9
d_call: .
j_call: TRBJ1-1
cdr3_nt: TGTGCCAGCAGCGCCACCTCAAACACTGAAGCTTTCTTT
cdr3_aa: CASSATSNTEAFF

clone_size: many
v_call: TRBV5-4
d_call: .
j_call: TRBJ2-1
cdr3_nt: TGTGCCAGCAGCCCCCAGGGGAGCTCACTCAATGAGCAGTTCTTC
cdr3_aa: CASSPQGSSLNEQFF

clone_size: many
v_call: TRBV2
d_call: .
j_call: TRBJ1-5
cdr3_nt: TGTGCCAGCACTATGACTGAGGGCAATCAGCCCCAGCATTTT
cdr3_aa: CASTMTEGNQPQHF

clone_size: many
v_call: TRBV28
d_call: .
j_call: TRBJ2-7
cdr3_nt: TGTGCCAGCAGTTTATGGCGACACTATTACGAGCAGTACTTC
cdr3_aa: CASSLWRHYYEQYF

clone_size: .
v_call: TRBV4-3
d_call: .
j_call: TRBJ2-6
cdr3_nt: TGCGCCAGCAGCCAAGAGGGGTCTGGGGCCAACGTCCTGACTTTC
cdr3_aa: CASSQEGSGANVLTF

clone_size: .
v_call: TRBV28
d_call: .
j_call: TRBJ2-3
cdr3_nt: TGTGCCAGCAGTTTAGGCCAGAGCCGCGCAGATACGCCGTATTTT
cdr3_aa: CASSLGQSRADTPYF

clone_size: many
v_call: TRBV27
d_call: TRBD2
j_call: TRBJ2-2
cdr3_nt: TGTGCCAGCAGTTTATCCCTCGGACTAGCGGGAGCATTGAGCCCCGGGGAGCTGTTTTTT
cdr3_aa: CASSLSLGLAGALSPGELFF

clone_size: many
v_call: TRBV20-1
d_call: .
j_call: TRBJ1-1
cdr3_nt: TGCAGTGCGCCCGAGGGCGGGAACACTGAAGCTTTCTTT
cdr3_aa: CSAPEGGNTEAFF

clone_size: .
v_call: TRBV19
d_call: .
j_call: TRBJ2-5
cdr3_nt: TGTGCCAGTAGTATTTCCGGACAAGAGACCCAGTACTTC
cdr3_aa: CASSISGQETQYF

clone_size: many
v_call: TRBV7-9
d_call: .
j_call: TRBJ1-1
cdr3_nt: TGTGCCACCCGAACCATGAACACTGAAGCTTTCTTT
cdr3_aa: CATRTMNTEAFF

clone_size: .
v_call: TRBV4-3
d_call: .
j_call: TRBJ2-3
cdr3_nt: TGCGCCAGCAGCCAAGCCCGAAATACAGATACGCAGTATTTT
cdr3_aa: CASSQARNTDTQYF

clone_size: .
v_call: TRBV12-3/TRBV12-4
d_call: .
j_call: TRBJ2-2
cdr3_nt: TGTGCCAGCAGTTTTGCGTGGAAGGGCACCGGGGAGCTGTTTTTT
cdr3_aa: CASSFAWKGTGELFF

clone_size: many
v_call: TRBV11-2
d_call: .
j_call: TRBJ2-7
cdr3_nt: TGTGCCAGCAGCTTAGGGTGGGGCCCCTACGAGCAGTACTTC
cdr3_aa: CASSLGWGPYEQYF

clone_size: .
v_call: TRBV28
d_call: TRBD1
j_call: TRBJ2-6
cdr3_nt: TGTGCCAGCAGTGGGAGACAGGGGGCGCGGGGGGCCAACGTCCGGACTTTC
cdr3_aa: CASSGRQGARGANVRTF

clone_size: .
v_call: TRBV29-1
d_call: .
j_call: TRBJ1-2
cdr3_nt: TGCAGCGTTGAAAGGCCATTCGGCCGTGGCTACACCTTC
cdr3_aa: CSVERPFGRGYTF

clone_size: many
v_call: TRBV4-1
d_call: .
j_call: TRBJ2-7
cdr3_nt: TGCGCCAGCAGCCCTCTAGGATTAGGGACTTACGAGCAGTACTTC
cdr3_aa: CASSPLGLGTYEQYF

clone_size: many
v_call: TRBV6-1
d_call: TRBD1
j_call: TRBJ2-3
cdr3_nt: TGTGCCAGCAGTCAACGGACAGGGGGCAGAGATACGCAGTATTTT
cdr3_aa: CASSQRTGGRDTQYF

clone_size: few
v_call: TRBV9
d_call: TRBD1
j_call: TRBJ2-7
cdr3_nt: TGTGCCAGCAGCCCGGGACAGGGATTACTCTACGAGCAGTACTTC
cdr3_aa: CASSPGQGLLYEQYF

clone_size: many
v_call: TRBV29-1
d_call: TRBD1
j_call: TRBJ2-1
cdr3_nt: TGCAGCGTTGACAGGGGGGACAGGGGATTCTACAATGAGCAGTTCTTC
cdr3_aa: CSVDRGDRGFYNEQFF

clone_size: many
v_call: TRBV20-1
d_call: .
j_call: TRBJ1-2
cdr3_nt: TGCAGTGCTAGAGGGTCCCGACAGGAGCACTATGGCTACACCTTC
cdr3_aa: CSARGSRQEHYGYTF

clone_size: many
v_call: TRBV10-3
d_call: .
j_call: TRBJ2-6
cdr3_nt: TGTGCCATCAGTGAGAGGGGGGCCAACGTCCTGACTTTC
cdr3_aa: CAISERGANVLTF

clone_size: .
v_call: TRBV6-2/TRBV6-3
d_call: TRBD2
j_call: TRBJ2-2
cdr3_nt: TGTGCCAGCAGTTCGAGGACTAGCGGGAGGGGTGAGACCGGGGAGCTGTTTTTT
cdr3_aa: CASSSRTSGRGETGELFF

clone_size: many
v_call: TRBV5-1
d_call: TRBD1
j_call: TRBJ1-5
cdr3_nt: TGCGCCAGCAGGGGCGGAGGGGGCGGTGAGAGCAATCAGCCCCAGCATTTT
cdr3_aa: CASRGGGGGESNQPQHF

clone_size: many
v_call: TRBV7-2
d_call: .
j_call: TRBJ2-2
cdr3_nt: TGTGCCAGCAGCACGCGGTCGGGGGTCGCCGTCCCGCGCCCGTTGAACACCGGGGAGCTGTTTTTT
cdr3_aa: CASSTRSGVAVPRPLNTGELFF

clone_size: many
v_call: TRBV18
d_call: .
j_call: TRBJ2-3
cdr3_nt: TGTGCCAGCTCACCACCGTCCCAAGATACGCAGTATTTT
cdr3_aa: CASSPPSQDTQYF

clone_size: few
v_call: TRBV28
d_call: .
j_call: TRBJ1-5
cdr3_nt: TGTGCCAGCATCCAGATTCTTTATAGCAATCAGCCCCAGCATTTT
cdr3_aa: CASIQILYSNQPQHF

clone_size: many
v_call: TRBV24-1
d_call: .
j_call: TRBJ2-2
cdr3_nt: TGTGCCACCAGTGACAGTAGGACAGTCACCGGGGAGCTGTTTTTT
cdr3_aa: CATSDSRTVTGELFF

clone_size: few
v_call: TRBV2
d_call: .
j_call: TRBJ1-1
cdr3_nt: TGTGCCAGCAACACGGGGAGGGACACTGAAGCTTTCTTT
cdr3_aa: CASNTGRDTEAFF

clone_size: many
v_call: TRBV5-1
d_call: TRBD2
j_call: TRBJ2-3
cdr3_nt: TGCGCCAGCAGCTCTGGACTAGCGGGAGCCACAGATACGCAGTATTTT
cdr3_aa: CASSSGLAGATDTQYF

clone_size: few
v_call: TRBV19
d_call: .
j_call: TRBJ1-1
cdr3_nt: TGTGCCAGTAGGATCGGGGGCCTCGCTTCTGAAGCTTTCTTT
cdr3_aa: CASRIGGLASEAFF

clone_size: few
v_call: TRBV28
d_call: TRBD2
j_call: TRBJ2-7
cdr3_nt: TGTGCCAGCAGCCCAGTCCGACTAGCGAACTACGAGCAGTACTTC
cdr3_aa: CASSPVRLANYEQYF

clone_size: few
v_call: TRBV19
d_call: .
j_call: TRBJ1-1
cdr3_nt: TGTGCCAGTACTCCCCTGGGATCTCGGCGGGTGGCTTTCTTT
cdr3_aa: CASTPLGSRRVAFF